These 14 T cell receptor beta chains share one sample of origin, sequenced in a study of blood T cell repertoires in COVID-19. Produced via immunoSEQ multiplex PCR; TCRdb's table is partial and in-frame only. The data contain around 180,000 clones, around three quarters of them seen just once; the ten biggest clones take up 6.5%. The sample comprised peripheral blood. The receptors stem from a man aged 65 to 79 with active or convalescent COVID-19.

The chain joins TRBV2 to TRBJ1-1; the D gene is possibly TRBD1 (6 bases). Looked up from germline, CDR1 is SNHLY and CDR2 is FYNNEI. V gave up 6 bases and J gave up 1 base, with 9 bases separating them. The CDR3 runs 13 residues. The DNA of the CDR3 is TGTGCCAGCAGCAGGGGACAGAACACTGAAGCTTTCTTT. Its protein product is CASSRGQNTEAFF.

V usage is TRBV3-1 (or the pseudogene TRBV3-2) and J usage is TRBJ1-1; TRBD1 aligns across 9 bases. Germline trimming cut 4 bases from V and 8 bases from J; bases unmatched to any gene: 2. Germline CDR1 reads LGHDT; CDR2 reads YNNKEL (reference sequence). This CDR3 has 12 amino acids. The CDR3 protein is CASSRGQGEAFF. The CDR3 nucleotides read TGTGCCAGCAGCCGCGGACAGGGGGAAGCTTTCTTT.

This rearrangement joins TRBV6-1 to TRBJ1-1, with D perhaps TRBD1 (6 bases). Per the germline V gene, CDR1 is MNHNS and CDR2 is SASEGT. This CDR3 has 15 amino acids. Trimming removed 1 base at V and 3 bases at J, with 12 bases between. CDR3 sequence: CASSEGGGGYTEAFF. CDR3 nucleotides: TGTGCCAGCAGTGAAGGAGGCGGGGGCTACACTGAAGCTTTCTTT.

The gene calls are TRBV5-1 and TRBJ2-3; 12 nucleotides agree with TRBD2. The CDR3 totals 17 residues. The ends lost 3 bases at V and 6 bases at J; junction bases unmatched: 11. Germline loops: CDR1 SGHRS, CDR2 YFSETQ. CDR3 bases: TGCGCCAGCAGCTATGGACTAGCGGGGAGGGGATTGGATACGCAGTATTTT. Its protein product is CASSYGLAGRGLDTQYF.

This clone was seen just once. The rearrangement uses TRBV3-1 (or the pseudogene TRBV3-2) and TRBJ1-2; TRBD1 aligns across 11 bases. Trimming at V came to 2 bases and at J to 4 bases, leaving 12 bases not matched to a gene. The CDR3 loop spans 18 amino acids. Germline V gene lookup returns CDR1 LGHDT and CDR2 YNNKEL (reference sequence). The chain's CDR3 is CASSQLPRTGGYSYGYTF. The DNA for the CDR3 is TGTGCCAGCAGCCAACTCCCTCGGACAGGGGGCTATAGCTATGGCTACACCTTC.

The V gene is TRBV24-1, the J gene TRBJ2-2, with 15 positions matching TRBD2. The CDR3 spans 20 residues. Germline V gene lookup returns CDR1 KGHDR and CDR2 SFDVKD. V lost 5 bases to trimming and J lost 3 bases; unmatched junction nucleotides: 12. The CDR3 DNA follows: TGTGCCACCAGTGCCTCTCCCGGGACTAGCGGGGGGCCACACACCGGGGAGCTGTTTTTT. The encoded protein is CATSASPGTSGGPHTGELFF.

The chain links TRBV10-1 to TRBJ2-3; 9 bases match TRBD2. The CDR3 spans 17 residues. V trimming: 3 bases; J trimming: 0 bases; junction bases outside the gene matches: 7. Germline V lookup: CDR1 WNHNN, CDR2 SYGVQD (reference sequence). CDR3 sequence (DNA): TGCGCCAGCAGTGATAGCGGGGGCCTCCTCAGCACAGATACGCAGTATTTT. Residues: CASSDSGGLLSTDTQYF.

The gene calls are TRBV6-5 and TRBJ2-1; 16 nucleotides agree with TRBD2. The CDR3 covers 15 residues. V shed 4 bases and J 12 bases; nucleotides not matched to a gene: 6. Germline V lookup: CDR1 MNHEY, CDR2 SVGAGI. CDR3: CASSFGTSGRVSQFF. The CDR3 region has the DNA TGTGCCAGCAGTTTCGGGACTAGCGGGAGGGTCTCGCAGTTCTTC.

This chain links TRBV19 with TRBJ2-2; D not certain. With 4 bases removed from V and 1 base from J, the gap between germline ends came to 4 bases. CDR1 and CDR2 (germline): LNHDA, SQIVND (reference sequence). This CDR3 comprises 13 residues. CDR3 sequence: CASSNKNTGELFF. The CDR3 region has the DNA TGTGCCAGTAGTAACAAGAACACCGGGGAGCTGTTTTTT.

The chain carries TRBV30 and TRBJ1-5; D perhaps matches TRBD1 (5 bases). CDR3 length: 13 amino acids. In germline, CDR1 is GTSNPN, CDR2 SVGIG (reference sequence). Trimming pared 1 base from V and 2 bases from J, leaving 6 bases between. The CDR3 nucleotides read TGTGCCTGGAGTGCAGGGCGCAATCAGCCCCAGCATTTT. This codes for CAWSAGRNQPQHF.

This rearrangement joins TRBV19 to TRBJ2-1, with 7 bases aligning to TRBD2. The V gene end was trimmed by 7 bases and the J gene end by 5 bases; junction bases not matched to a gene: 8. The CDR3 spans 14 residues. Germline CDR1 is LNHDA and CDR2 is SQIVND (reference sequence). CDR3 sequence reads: CASTLRGDHNEQFF. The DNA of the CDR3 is TGTGCCAGTACTTTACGGGGGGACCACAATGAGCAGTTCTTC.

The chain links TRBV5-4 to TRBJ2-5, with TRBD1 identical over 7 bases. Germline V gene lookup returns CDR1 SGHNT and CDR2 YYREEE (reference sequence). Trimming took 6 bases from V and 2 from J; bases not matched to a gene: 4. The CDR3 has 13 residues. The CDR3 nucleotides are TGTGCCAGCACCAGGACAGGACAAGAGACCCAGTACTTC. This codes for CASTRTGQETQYF.

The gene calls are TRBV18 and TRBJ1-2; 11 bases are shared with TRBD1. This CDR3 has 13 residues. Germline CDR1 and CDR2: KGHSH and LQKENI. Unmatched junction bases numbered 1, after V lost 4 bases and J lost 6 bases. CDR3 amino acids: CASSRDRGDGYTF. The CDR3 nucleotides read TGTGCCAGCTCACGGGACAGGGGGGATGGCTACACCTTC.

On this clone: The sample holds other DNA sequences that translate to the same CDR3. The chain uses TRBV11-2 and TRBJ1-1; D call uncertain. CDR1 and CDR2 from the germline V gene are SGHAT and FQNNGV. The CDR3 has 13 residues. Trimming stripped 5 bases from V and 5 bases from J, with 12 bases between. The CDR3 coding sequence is TGTGCCAGCAGCCCGGGATTGGATACTGAAGCTTTCTTT. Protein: CASSPGLDTEAFF.